The rows below give T cell receptor beta chains drawn from one sample of a study of human T cells and chemical hapten exposure. MiXCR, applied by TCRdb to the RACE reads, yields one record per CDR3 protein. The sample holds about 55,000 distinct CDR3 sequences; roughly 10% are singletons and the top ten take 9.5% to 10%. The sequences come from whole blood, collected in connection with sensitization to the hapten diphenylcyclopropenone (DPC). The receptors originated from a young woman with alopecia areata. Some clones in this sample may be carry-over from other donors' samples. Both conserved end residues are part of each CDR3. Each record gives: J gene, clone size, V gene, CDR3 protein. Where a row states a size, it is once, few, many or the class of an expanded clone; other rows omit it.

J: TRBJ2-6; size: NA; V: TRBV5-1; CDR3: CASSPRGADGANVLTF
J: TRBJ1-1; size: few; V: TRBV5-6; CDR3: CASSPGTDEAFF
J: TRBJ1-5; size: NA; V: TRBV12-3/TRBV12-4; CDR3: CASSLWRQGNQPQHF
J: TRBJ2-7; size: few; V: TRBV6-1; CDR3: CASSDTGGASRQYF
J: TRBJ2-3; size: NA; V: TRBV27; CDR3: CASSFSDVSTDTQYF
J: TRBJ1-5; size: many; V: TRBV6-5; CDR3: CASSQTGGRNQPQHF
J: TRBJ1-4; size: many; V: TRBV10-3; CDR3: CAISERVTEKLFF
J: TRBJ1-6; size: many; V: TRBV4-2; CDR3: CASSQEDIGSPLHF
J: TRBJ1-6; size: many; V: TRBV7-9; CDR3: CASSEDRSSYNSPLHF
J: TRBJ2-1; size: NA; V: TRBV7-2; CDR3: CASTPRGGAYNEQFF
J: TRBJ1-1; size: NA; V: TRBV7-9; CDR3: CASSLGRGSEAFF
J: TRBJ2-2; size: few; V: TRBV7-8; CDR3: CASSLALGDTGELFF
J: TRBJ2-3; size: NA; V: TRBV7-3; CDR3: CASAQVGGASTDTQYF
J: TRBJ1-1; size: few; V: TRBV2; CDR3: CASSGRQGGGDPEAFF
J: TRBJ2-7; size: few; V: TRBV24-1; CDR3: CATQPSVPYEQYF
J: TRBJ2-3; size: few; V: TRBV7-9; CDR3: CASSFIVGSSGDQYF
J: TRBJ2-4; size: many; V: TRBV10-3; CDR3: CAISEDKLVNIQYF
J: TRBJ2-3; size: NA; V: TRBV7-9; CDR3: CASSLGFGETDTQYF
J: TRBJ1-2; size: NA; V: TRBV6-6; CDR3: CASSYPLTGGVGYTF
J: TRBJ2-3; size: few; V: TRBV4-3; CDR3: CASSQDGSLADTQYF
J: TRBJ1-6; size: few; V: TRBV5-1; CDR3: CASSQGTGNSPLHF
J: TRBJ1-6; size: many; V: TRBV28; CDR3: CASSFRAGPNSPLHF
J: TRBJ1-1; size: few; V: TRBV6-5; CDR3: CASRVTGYMNTEAFF
J: TRBJ2-5; size: NA; V: TRBV7-7; CDR3: CASSSPGQETQYF
J: TRBJ2-3; size: few; V: TRBV12-3/TRBV12-4; CDR3: CASSFSTSGGARSTDTQYF
J: TRBJ2-3; size: many; V: TRBV7-2; CDR3: CASSLDIGTDTQYF
J: TRBJ2-3; size: many; V: TRBV7-2; CDR3: CASSEGTSGYPTDTQYF
J: TRBJ2-5; size: many; V: TRBV12-3/TRBV12-4; CDR3: CASSKKRGQETQYF
J: TRBJ2-7; size: NA; V: TRBV6-2/TRBV6-3; CDR3: CASTRTGNVYEQYF
J: TRBJ2-3; size: few; V: TRBV14; CDR3: CASSQDSGPGDTQYF
J: TRBJ1-1; size: few; V: TRBV4-1; CDR3: CASSQEWQGAPEAFF
J: TRBJ1-5; size: few; V: TRBV3-1; CDR3: CASSQDSRIQPQHF
J: TRBJ1-2; size: NA; V: TRBV6-5; CDR3: CASSPGQIYGYTF
J: TRBJ1-2; size: few; V: TRBV19; CDR3: CASSRLRTGINYGYTF
J: TRBJ2-3; size: many; V: TRBV10-3; CDR3: CAIGGLATDTQYF
J: TRBJ2-3; size: NA; V: TRBV7-2; CDR3: CASSLAIGGMDTQYF
J: TRBJ2-2; size: many; V: TRBV4-2; CDR3: CASSPWGTENTGELFF
J: TRBJ2-3; size: NA; V: TRBV29-1; CDR3: CSGGLPGRGTDTQYF
J: TRBJ1-3; size: many; V: TRBV29-1; CDR3: CSGRDYDGLTIYF
J: TRBJ2-7; size: NA; V: TRBV28; CDR3: CASREGQGHNEQYF
J: TRBJ1-4; size: NA; V: TRBV4-1; CDR3: CASSQPRGGTNEKLFF
J: TRBJ2-1; size: NA; V: TRBV25-1; CDR3: CASSEFFGGGADNEQFF
J: TRBJ2-7; size: many; V: TRBV25-1; CDR3: CASSESGVGGYF
J: TRBJ1-6; size: few; V: TRBV30; CDR3: CAWSRRPDSPLHF
J: TRBJ2-1; size: few; V: TRBV15; CDR3: CATRDPRSSYNEQFF
J: TRBJ1-2; size: few; V: TRBV5-6; CDR3: CAIGPVGIVGYTF
J: TRBJ1-6; size: many; V: TRBV5-1; CDR3: CASSLDGPGSPLHF
J: TRBJ1-5; size: many; V: TRBV2; CDR3: CASSLTTGEGQPQHF
J: TRBJ2-5; size: many; V: TRBV7-8; CDR3: CASSLAGYLQETQYF
J: TRBJ1-2; size: many; V: TRBV7-8; CDR3: CASSSGTGRYGYTF
J: TRBJ2-3; size: NA; V: TRBV7-2; CDR3: CASSYYLTGSTDTQYF